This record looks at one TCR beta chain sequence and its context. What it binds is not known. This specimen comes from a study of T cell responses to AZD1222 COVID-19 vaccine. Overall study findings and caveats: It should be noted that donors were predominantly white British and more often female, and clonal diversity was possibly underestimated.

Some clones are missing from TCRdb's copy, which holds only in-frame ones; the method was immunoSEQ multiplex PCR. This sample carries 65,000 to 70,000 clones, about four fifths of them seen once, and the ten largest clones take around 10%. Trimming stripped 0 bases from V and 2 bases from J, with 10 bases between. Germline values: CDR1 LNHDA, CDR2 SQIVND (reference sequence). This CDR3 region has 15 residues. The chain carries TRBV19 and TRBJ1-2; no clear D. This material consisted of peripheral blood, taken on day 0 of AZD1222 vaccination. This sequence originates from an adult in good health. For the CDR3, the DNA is TGTGCCAGTAGTATAGACCCACGAGGAAACTATGGCTACACCTTC. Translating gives CASSIDPRGNYGYTF.